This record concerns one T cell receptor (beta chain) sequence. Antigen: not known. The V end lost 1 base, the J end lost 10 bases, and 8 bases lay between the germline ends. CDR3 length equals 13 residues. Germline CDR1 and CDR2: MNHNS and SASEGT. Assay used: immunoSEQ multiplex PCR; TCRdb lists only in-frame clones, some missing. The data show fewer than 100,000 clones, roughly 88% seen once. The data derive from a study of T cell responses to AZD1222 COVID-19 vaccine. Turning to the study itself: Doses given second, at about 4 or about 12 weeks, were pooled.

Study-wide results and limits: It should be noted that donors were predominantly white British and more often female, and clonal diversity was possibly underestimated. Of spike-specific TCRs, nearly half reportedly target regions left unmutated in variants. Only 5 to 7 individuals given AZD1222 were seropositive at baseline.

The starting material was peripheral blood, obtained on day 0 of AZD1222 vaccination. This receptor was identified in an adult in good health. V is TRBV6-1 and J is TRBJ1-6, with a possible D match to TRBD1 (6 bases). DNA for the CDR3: TGTGCCAGCAGTGAAGAGGGGGGATCACCCCTCCACTTT. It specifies CASSEEGGSPLHF.